The source of this T cell receptor (beta chain) is a study of T-cell reconstitution after alpha-beta-depleted transplantation in children. Construction of the TCRbeta library involved unique molecular identifiers. One entry per CDR3 protein results from TCRdb running MiXCR on the PCR reads. There are 350,000 to 450,000 distinct CDR3 sequences in the sample; 20% occur only once, and 3.5% to 4% lies in the top ten. This CDR3 comprises 14 residues. Germline loops: CDR1 SGHRS, CDR2 YFSETQ. V lost 5 bases to trimming and J lost 1 base, with 11 bases between them. The sequence came from a human donor who donated a stem cell graft to a child with acute myeloid leukemia. This sample comprised PBMCs from the stem cell graft donor, obtained from the stem cell graft. The rearrangement joins TRBV5-1 to TRBJ2-3, with D perhaps matching TRBD2 (5 bases). The CDR3 loop reads CASSKGVRTDTQYF. CDR3 DNA: TGCGCCAGCAGTAAGGGAGTCCGCACAGATACGCAGTATTTT.